The subject of this entry is one T cell receptor (beta chain). No antigen is known for it. One base away there is no much larger clone; base qualities are not given. The sample belongs to a study of OX40 agonist ivuxolimab in advanced cancers. For context, the study as a whole: Ivuxolimab was a fully human IgG2 agonistic monoclonal antibody targeting the costimulatory receptor OX40 (CD134). Partial responses occurred in three dose-escalation patients, of whom one had hepatocellular carcinoma and two had cutaneous melanoma. The purpose of peripheral TCRbeta sequencing was to test whether ivuxolimab changed TCR sequence diversity and led to clonal T-cell expansion. The paper reports the monotherapy dose-escalation portion (N of about 56 patients) of the phase I ivuxolimab trial. Of the roughly 51 dose-escalation patients, hepatocellular carcinoma was present in roughly 19, melanoma in some 15, renal cell carcinoma in 9 and head and neck cancer in 9. In the dose-escalation cohort, around four fifths of patients were male, and the mean age was approximately 60 years with a range of about 20 to 90. Patients were allowed to have had prior anti-PD-1, anti-PD-L1 or anti-CTLA-4 therapy, and 40% of the dose-escalation patients had been treated with checkpoint inhibitors. Intravenous ivuxolimab was administered to patients every 2 weeks at six dose levels: 0.01, 0.1, 0.3, 1.5, 3 and 10 mg/kg. What the work shows at the level of the full study, not this receptor alone: On average, CD8+ T cells showed more expanded clones than CD4+ T cells after ivuxolimab. Which antigens the clonally expanded peripheral T cells were specific for was not determined. In partial responders in the 0.1-3.0 mg/kg groups, normalized peripheral clonal expansion was found to be among the lowest, especially among CD8+ T cells. Clonal expansion of both CD4+ and CD8+ blood T cells was observed from baseline to week 6 at doses 0.1 to 3.0 mg/kg. Low levels of normalized T-cell clonal expansion were also seen in some patients who did not respond.

V drops 9 bases and J drops 4 bases, leaving 9 bases in between. In the germline V gene, CDR1 corresponds to MDHEN and CDR2 to SYDVKM. The CDR3 runs 12 amino acids, cysteine and phenylalanine included. Only the CDR3 part of the read is kept: 36 bases, read in frame from the first base. Patients with autoimmune disease history or receiving systemic immunosuppression were excluded from the trial. Peripheral blood for TCR sequencing was collected from all dose cohorts at baseline, on cycle 4 day 1, and on cycle 7 day 1. The samples were taken from a phase I, first-in-human, multicenter, open-label dose-escalation trial of ivuxolimab. Adults with locally advanced or metastatic melanoma, renal cell, hepatocellular, or head and neck squamous cell carcinoma were enrolled in the trial. Before TCR sequencing, CD4+ T cells and CD8+ T cells were sorted from peripheral blood as separate populations. For sequencing of the TCRbeta CDR3 region, genomic DNA was extracted from the sorted cells. The immunoSEQ Assay was used to sequence the TCRbeta CDR3 regions. Held by TCRdb, this immuneACCESS table contains in-frame sequences only and omits some clones. Under half of the omission traces to an unresolved V gene where checked; the cause of the rest is unknown. The sample has over 100,000 clones on record, approximately 90% of them singletons. Jointly, the top ten make up around 0.99% of the sample.

This TCR was recovered from an adult with an advanced solid tumor such as melanoma, head and neck, liver or kidney cancer. The sequence is built from TRBV28 and TRBJ1-4; the D gene lacks a confident call. This material consisted of CD4+ or CD8+ T cells sorted from blood, taken in a trial of the OX40 agonist ivuxolimab. The nucleotides are TGTGCCAGTGCTGAAATTAATGAAAAACTGTTTTTT. The translation is CASAEINEKLFF.